These T cell receptor beta chains were read from a single sample in a study of response to subunit inactivated influenza vaccine. From the RT-PCR reads, TCRdb called clonotypes with MiXCR, one entry per CDR3 protein. The repertoire holds hundreds of thousands of distinct CDR3 sequences, with around 13% as singletons. Source: PBMCs from blood, taken 14 to 15 days before vaccination. The receptor source for this set is a man aged 50-59 years who received an inactivated influenza vaccine. The conserved cysteine and the conserved F or W are not part of the CDR3 here. Size is stated for part of the rows, as once, few or many counts, or as a class when the clone is expanded.

J gene,clone size,V gene,CDR3 protein
TRBJ2-1,NA,TRBV6-5,ASLAGGGEQF
TRBJ1-2,NA,TRBV10-3,AISESGEGAAGYT
TRBJ2-4,NA,TRBV12-3/TRBV12-4,ASSLGAGKNIQY
TRBJ1-5,many,TRBV5-1,ASSLTGVGQPQH
TRBJ2-3,few,TRBV30,AWSVGDTQY
TRBJ1-1,many,TRBV2,ASSGDTEAF
TRBJ2-2,many,TRBV7-2,ASSLVTSYTGELF
TRBJ1-2,few,TRBV12-3/TRBV12-4,ASSLEDHYGYT
TRBJ1-4,many,TRBV28,ASSSPPGTVFGEKLF
TRBJ1-6,few,TRBV6-5,ASSYSILGESPLH
TRBJ2-2,NA,TRBV6-1,ASRVYTGELF
TRBJ1-3,few,TRBV5-5,ASSASVGLSSGNTIY
TRBJ1-2,few,TRBV27,ASSPADKVGYGYT
TRBJ2-7,NA,TRBV6-2/TRBV6-3,ASKEPGTGVYEQY
TRBJ2-7,many,TRBV3-1,ASSQNGPEQY
TRBJ2-7,few,TRBV28,ASSLQTGNYEQY
TRBJ2-3,once,TRBV15,ATSRRWGTDNTDTQY
TRBJ1-5,few,TRBV20-1,SATQIGQGHQPQH
TRBJ2-3,few,TRBV9,ASSRSGRYTDTQY
TRBJ2-2,NA,TRBV11-2,ATTFQGLLAGELF
TRBJ1-1,many,TRBV24-1,ATSFGDMATEAF
TRBJ2-4,NA,TRBV11-2,ASSLGGTLAKNIQY
TRBJ2-5,NA,TRBV7-2,ASSLFRDGRETQY
TRBJ2-1,many,TRBV29-1,SVLGRVNEQF
TRBJ2-3,few,TRBV5-1,ASSWGNKADTQY
TRBJ2-1,many,TRBV14,ASSSRLEYFGGEQF
TRBJ2-2,many,TRBV20-1,SAEGLGTGGVGTGELF
TRBJ2-1,few,TRBV12-3/TRBV12-4,ASNRGRHYNEQF